This TCR beta chain was identified in a study of identical twins. Each cDNA held unique molecular identifiers, and template switching gave it a universal primer site. Each CDR3 protein is one row after TCRdb ran MiXCR on the 5' RACE reads. Of some 900,000 distinct CDR3 sequences detected, about 12% appear once; the ten largest clones hold around 1.6%. This clonotype was seen more than once but under ten times. Antigen unknown. The study, taken as a whole, reports: For cord blood, abundant beta clonotypes had fewer insertions, unlike memory repertoires, which showed none.

The V gene lost 6 bases and the J gene lost 0 bases, with 12 bases spanning the gap. The CDR3 extends over 16 amino acids. Germline V gene data show CDR1 as SNHLY and CDR2 as FYNNEI. These same records also appear under a second study, on yellow fever vaccine responses in identical twins. Per that paper: Twins' vaccine T cell responses reportedly seemed partly convergent and partly personalized.

The rearrangement uses TRBV2 and TRBJ1-6; D not resolved. This clonotype was sampled from a woman under 30 in good health. Sequences were obtained from PBMCs. This chain's CDR3 is CASREQRSSYNSPLHF. CDR3 coding DNA: TGTGCCAGCAGGGAACAGAGGAGCTCCTATAATTCACCCCTCCACTTT.